This T cell receptor (beta chain) was sequenced in a study of cytomegalovirus exposure and HLA in healthy donors. For the study at large: HLA-typed donors were the source of around 77 million unique TCRs held in an early data release. Findings of the study overall: A later analysis reportedly found that, within productive TCRs, an Asian-associated ancestry cluster had fewer N-insertions than the mean observed across the roughly 700 donors.

On this clone: Its target is unknown.

In the PCR, 60 Vbeta and 13 Jbeta primers were used. The table came from immunoSEQ multiplex PCR; TCRdb's copy has only in-frame clones and leaves some out. The sample includes around 100,000 clones, roughly 75% of them seen just once. The V and J ends lost 4 bases and 6 bases, in that order; junction bases with no gene match: 8. The CDR3 covers 16 residues. The V gene's germline CDR1 is PRHDT and CDR2 FYEKMQ (reference sequence). The chain uses TRBV13 and TRBJ2-2; 10 nucleotides line up with TRBD1. The specimen was PBMCs. This sequence originates from a middle-aged woman in good health and CMV-seronegative. For the CDR3, the DNA is TGTGCCAGCAGCTACCCCGGACAGGGGGACGCCGGGGAGCTGTTTTTT. Protein: CASSYPGQGDAGELFF. Based on the CDR3 plus reference TRBV13 and TRBJ2-2, the full variable domain is AAGVIQSPRHLIKEKRETATLKCYPIPRHDTVYWYQQGPGQDPQFLISFYEKMQSDKGSIPDRFSAQQFSDYHSELNMSSLELGDSALYFCASSYPGQGDAGELFFGEGSRLTVL.